Below, 23 T cell receptor beta chains from the same sample are listed, as sequenced in a study of OX40 agonist ivuxolimab in advanced cancers. Some clones are missing from TCRdb's copy, which holds only in-frame ones; the method was immunoSEQ multiplex PCR. Among about 2,800 clones listed, around 72% were seen once. This specimen consisted of CD4+ or CD8+ T cells sorted from blood, obtained in a trial of the OX40 agonist ivuxolimab. These receptors came from an adult with an advanced solid tumor such as melanoma, head and neck, liver or kidney cancer.

This chain connects TRBV4-2 to TRBJ1-1, with 8 bases lining up with TRBD1. In germline, CDR1 is LGHNA, CDR2 YNFKEQ. CDR3 length: 15 amino acids. The J segment lost 1 base and the V segment lost 0 bases, leaving 1 base of the junction unmatched. The CDR3 DNA reads TGTGCCAGCAGCCAAGATGGGACAGGGAACACTGAAGCTTTCTTT. It yields the protein CASSQDGTGNTEAFF.

The chain couples TRBV6-1 to TRBJ2-1; 10 bases are shared with TRBD2. V shed 4 bases and J 1 base; nucleotides not matched to a gene: 1. This CDR3 is 15 amino acids long. Germline CDR1 reads MNHNS; CDR2 reads SASEGT. This CDR3 is CASSVAGGSYNEQFF. CDR3 nucleotides: TGTGCCAGCAGTGTAGCGGGGGGTTCCTACAATGAGCAGTTCTTC.

This clone was seen only a few times. V usage is TRBV6-5 and J usage is TRBJ1-1, with D possibly being TRBD1 (6 bases). In germline, CDR1 is MNHEY, CDR2 SVGAGI. V was clipped by 5 bases and J by 4 bases, with 14 bases between them. The CDR3 is made up of 14 amino acids. In DNA form, the CDR3 reads TGTGCCAGCAGTCCACAGGGAGGCCGCACTGAAGCTTTCTTT. Its protein is CASSPQGGRTEAFF.

The genes are TRBV25-1 and TRBJ1-1; possible D gene TRBD1, 6 bases. The CDR3 runs to 13 residues. V lost 7 bases and J lost 7, with 16 bases in between. CDR1 and CDR2 (germline): MGHDK, SYGVNS. The CDR3 DNA reads TGTGCCAGCAAAATAGGCGGGACACATGAAGCTTTCTTT. Protein sequence: CASKIGGTHEAFF.

This clone rates as medium-sized (0.01 to 0.1%). The chain links TRBV4-1 to TRBJ2-6, with D possibly called TRBD1 or TRBD2 (5 bases each). Germline V lookup: CDR1 MGHRA, CDR2 YSYEKL. The V end was cut by 4 bases, the J end by 0 bases, with 13 bases between. The CDR3 sequence is 17 residues long. The CDR3 here is CASSLGTASSGANVLTF. The CDR3 region has the DNA TGCGCCAGCAGCCTGGGGACCGCGAGCTCTGGGGCCAACGTCCTGACTTTC.

This clone is medium-sized (0.01 to 0.1%) by share. This chain uses TRBV6-4 with TRBJ2-3; 10 nucleotides agree with TRBD1. CDR1 and CDR2 from the germline V gene are MRHNA and SNTAGT. Trimming cost V 2 bases and J 1 base; bases outside gene matches: 0. The CDR3 has 15 residues. CDR3 loop: CASSDGTGGTDTQYF. For the CDR3, the DNA is TGTGCCAGCAGTGACGGGACAGGGGGCACAGATACGCAGTATTTT.

The CDR3 spells CASSHDFYNEQFF. The CDR3 coding sequence is TGTGCCAGCAGCCATGATTTCTACAATGAGCAGTTCTTC. The V call is TRBV6-5, the J call TRBJ2-1, with no clear D. The germline V gene has CDR1 MNHEY and CDR2 SVGAGI. The CDR3 contains 13 residues. Trimming took off 6 bases at V and 3 bases at J, with 9 bases between the two ends.

This chain uses TRBV4-1 with TRBJ1-1; D possibly corresponds to TRBD1 (6 bases). V lost 0 bases, J lost 2 bases, and 22 bases lay in between. CDR1 and CDR2 (germline): MGHRA, YSYEKL. The CDR3 spans 19 residues. The CDR3 sequence is CASSQDLVGASSRNTEAFF. CDR3 coding DNA: TGCGCCAGCAGCCAAGATCTGGTGGGGGCTTCATCCCGTAACACTGAAGCTTTCTTT.

V is TRBV6-6 and J is TRBJ1-1; TRBD1 might be the D (5 bases). CDR3 size: 12 residues. Germline CDR1 and CDR2: MNHNY and SVGAGI (reference sequence). Between the trimmed V and J ends, which lost 5 bases and 3 bases, there was a span of 7 bases. The CDR3 DNA reads TGTGCCAGCAGTCCAGGGTACACTGAAGCTTTCTTT. It translates to CASSPGYTEAFF.

The rearrangement joins TRBV25-1 to TRBJ1-1; the match to TRBD1 covers 8 bases. The ends lost 6 bases at V and 4 bases at J; junction bases unmatched: 7. The CDR3 covers 14 residues. The germline V gene encodes CDR1 MGHDK and CDR2 SYGVNS. The CDR3 here is CASRVDRVGTEAFF. Written as DNA, the CDR3 is TGTGCCAGCAGAGTGGACAGGGTGGGCACTGAAGCTTTCTTT.

V usage is TRBV7-6 and J usage is TRBJ2-5; 9 nucleotides align to TRBD1. From germline, CDR1 is SGHVS and CDR2 FNYEAQ. V was pared by 5 bases and J by 1 base, with 2 bases of the junction left unmatched. CDR3 size: 14 residues. CDR3 in DNA: TGTGCCAGCAGCACGGGACAGGGCCAAGAGACCCAGTACTTC. It codes for CASSTGQGQETQYF.

The chain links TRBV27 to TRBJ2-1; D gene uncertain. The V gene lost 3 bases and the J gene lost 9 bases, with 12 bases spanning the gap. CDR3 length equals 13 residues. Germline assignment: CDR1 MNHEY and CDR2 SMNVEV (reference sequence). The CDR3 coding sequence is TGTGCCAGCAGTTTGGTTTTGCGGACTGAGCAGTTCTTC. It yields the protein CASSLVLRTEQFF.

Only one count was recorded for this clone. The chain combines TRBV4-1 with TRBJ2-7, with D unresolved. The V end was cut by 2 bases, the J end by 1 base, with 3 bases between. This CDR3 spans 12 amino acids. The germline V gene has CDR1 MGHRA and CDR2 YSYEKL. The CDR3 nucleotides are TGCGCCAGCAGCCAACCGTCCTACGAGCAGTACTTC. Amino acid sequence: CASSQPSYEQYF.

V is TRBV6-4 and J is TRBJ2-2; maybe TRBD1 (5 bases). Trimming removed 4 bases from V and 3 bases from J, with 9 bases in between. In germline, CDR1 is MRHNA, CDR2 SNTAGT. The CDR3 contains 14 residues. CDR3 residues: CASSVGADTGELFF. The CDR3 bases are TGTGCCAGCAGTGTAGGGGCGGACACCGGGGAGCTGTTTTTT.

The V call is TRBV4-3, the J call TRBJ2-6; tentatively, D is TRBD2 (6 bases). Trimming cost V 5 bases and J 2 bases, with 19 bases left between them. This CDR3 is 18 amino acids long. From germline, CDR1 is LGHNA and CDR2 YSLEER. CDR3 sequence reads: CASSVRASEYTGANVLTF. CDR3 nucleotides: TGCGCCAGCAGCGTAAGGGCTAGCGAATATACTGGGGCCAACGTCCTGACTTTC.

Sample share makes this clone medium-sized. Other DNA sequences in the sample encode the same CDR3. The chain joins TRBV9 to TRBJ1-1; the D is unclear. V was pared by 3 bases and J by 1 base, with 13 bases between. Germline values: CDR1 SGDLS, CDR2 YYNGEE. The CDR3 runs 15 residues. The CDR3 sequence: CASSATQTSNTEAFF. Written as DNA, the CDR3 is TGTGCCAGCAGCGCAACACAAACTTCGAACACTGAAGCTTTCTTT.

In the case of this clone: The junction shows a germline mismatch at one end, possibly a read error. The rearrangement links TRBV5-6 to TRBJ1-4, with 7 bases lining up with TRBD1. Germline V gives CDR1 SGHDT, CDR2 YYEEEE. This CDR3 has 11 residues. The CDR3, as DNA: TGTGCCAGCAGACCAGACAGGGAGAAAGGCTTT. The encoded protein is CASRPDREKGF.

The chain recombines TRBV7-9 with TRBJ2-7; D is perhaps TRBD1 (5 bases). The germline V and J ends were trimmed by 5 bases and 5 bases, with 16 bases remaining between them. CDR3 length equals 14 residues. Germline V gives CDR1 SEHNR, CDR2 FQNEAQ (reference sequence). CDR3 bases: TGTGCCAGCAGCATACAGGTGTCCCCCGACGAGCAGTACTTC. It encodes CASSIQVSPDEQYF.

This clone was picked up one time. The J gene is TRBJ2-5, the V gene TRBV30, with D hard to call. Looked up from germline, CDR1 is GTSNPN and CDR2 is SVGIG (reference sequence). This CDR3 has 13 amino acids. The V end lost 5 bases, the J end lost 7 bases, and 17 bases lay between the germline ends. In nucleotides, the CDR3 is TGTGCCTGGTTCACCTTTCCCCGGCGGACCCAGTACTTC. It specifies CAWFTFPRRTQYF. The whole variable domain, remainder taken from reference TRBV30 and TRBJ2-5, is SQTIHQWPATLVQPVGSPLSLECTVEGTSNPNLYWYRQAAGRGLQLLFYSVGIGQISSEVPQNLSASRPQDRQFILSSKKLLLSDSGFYLCAWFTFPRRTQYFGPGTRLLVL.

This clone was seen only a few times. The chain is built from TRBV6-1 and TRBJ1-1, with TRBD1 as a possible D gene (5 bases). The CDR3 consists of 14 residues. CDR1 is MNHNS, CDR2 SASEGT, per germline. V lost 4 bases and J 1 base, leaving 10 bases between the germline ends. Here the CDR3 reads CASSVPGSNTEAFF. In DNA, the CDR3 is TGTGCCAGCAGTGTTCCAGGGTCGAACACTGAAGCTTTCTTT.

The rearrangement uses TRBV6-1 and TRBJ2-2, with 10 bases that match TRBD1. V lost 8 bases to trimming and J lost 3 bases; unmatched junction nucleotides: 6. The CDR3 runs 15 residues. Germline CDR1 is MNHNS and CDR2 is SASEGT. This chain's CDR3 is CASLGTGAHTGELFF. Here the CDR3 DNA reads TGTGCCAGCTTAGGGACAGGGGCGCACACCGGGGAGCTGTTTTTT.

The rearrangement uses TRBV5-4 and TRBJ1-5; TRBD1 agrees at 7 bases. The CDR3 extends over 16 amino acids. With V trimmed by 3 bases and J by 1 base, 7 bases remained unmatched. CDR1 and CDR2 from the germline V gene are SGHNT and YYREEE (reference sequence). This CDR3 is CASSYRGRISNQPQHF. CDR3 sequence (DNA): TGTGCCAGCAGCTATAGGGGGCGAATAAGCAATCAGCCCCAGCATTTT. The complete variable domain, with remaining parts taken from reference TRBV5-4 and TRBJ1-5, reads ETGVTQSPTHLIKTRGQQVTLRCSSQSGHNTVSWYQQALGQGPQFIFQYYREEENGRGNFPPRFSGLQFPNYSSELNVNALELDDSALYLCASSYRGRISNQPQHFGDGTRLSIL.

This chain uses TRBV9 with TRBJ2-1; a weak D match, TRBD2 (5 bases). V shed 0 bases and J shed 2 bases, with 9 bases lying between them. Germline CDR1 is SGDLS and CDR2 is YYNGEE. The CDR3 totals 15 residues. CDR3 nucleotide sequence: TGTGCCAGCAGCGTAGCTTCGGGGACCTACAATGAGCAGTTCTTC. It translates to CASSVASGTYNEQFF.